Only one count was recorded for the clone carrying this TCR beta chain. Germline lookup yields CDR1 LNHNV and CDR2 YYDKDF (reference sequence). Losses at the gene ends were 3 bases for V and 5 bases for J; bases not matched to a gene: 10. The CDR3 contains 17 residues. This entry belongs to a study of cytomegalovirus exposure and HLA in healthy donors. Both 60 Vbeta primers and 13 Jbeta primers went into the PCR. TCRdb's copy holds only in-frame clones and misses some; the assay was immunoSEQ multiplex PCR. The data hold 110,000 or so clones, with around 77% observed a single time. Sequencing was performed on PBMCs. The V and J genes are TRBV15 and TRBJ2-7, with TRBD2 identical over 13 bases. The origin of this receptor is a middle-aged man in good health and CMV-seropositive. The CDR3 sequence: CATSRKGLAGVKDEQYF. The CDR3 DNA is TGTGCCACCAGCAGGAAAGGACTAGCGGGGGTTAAGGACGAGCAGTACTTC.